A single sample is the source of the 15 T cell receptor delta chains below, sequenced in a study of gamma-delta T cells after stem cell transplantation. TCRdb re-processed the RT-PCR reads using CATT. In the table there are 2,000 to 2,500 delta-chain clones, 25% to 35% of which are singletons. The sequencing sample was made of gamma-delta T cells. The receptors were sampled from a human donor. It is not recorded whose cells these are; they may come from a transplant donor.

A remark on this clone: Possible read error: a much larger clone is one base away. Within the sample, other DNA sequences also encode this same CDR3. This chain links TRDV2 with TRDJ1, with 11 bases identical to TRDD3. CDR1 and CDR2 (germline): GEAIGNYY, EKD. The CDR3 extends over 21 amino acids. DNA for the CDR3: TGTGCCTGTGACACCGTGAGGCTGGGGGATACCAACCTTTCTCACACCGATAAGCTCATCTTT. Translating gives CACDTVRLGDTNLSHTDKLIF.

A remark on this clone: A much more abundant neighbour one base away suggests this may be a read error. The same CDR3 is also encoded by other DNA sequences in this sample. This chain links TRDV2 with TRDJ1; 7 positions agree with TRDD3. The length of the CDR3 is 15 residues. CDR1 GEAIGNYY and CDR2 EKD come from the germline V gene. The V gene end was trimmed by 7 bases and the J gene end by 2 bases; junction bases not matched to a gene: 12. The CDR3 protein is CACSALLGKTDKLIF. In nucleotides, the CDR3 is TGTGCCTGCAGCGCCTTACTGGGGAAGACCGATAAACTCATCTTT.

The J gene is TRDJ1, the V gene TRDV2; 12 positions agree with TRDD3. The CDR3 has 18 amino acids. Per germline, CDR1 GEAIGNYY and CDR2 EKD. Unmatched junction bases numbered 8, after V lost 1 base and J lost 0 bases. The CDR3 DNA reads TGTGCCTGTGACACTATACTGGGGGATACCGGGGACACCGATAAACTCATCTTT. It codes for CACDTILGDTGDTDKLIF.

This clone turned up a few times. The chain links TRDV2 to TRDJ1; D gene unclear. CDR1 and CDR2 from the germline V gene are GEAIGNYY and EKD. The V gene lost 3 bases and the J gene lost 3 bases, with 16 bases spanning the gap. The CDR3 covers 15 residues. DNA of the CDR3: TGTGCCTGTGACTCTGCGGAGGAGTTCGCCGATAAACTCATCTTT. Translated, it gives CACDSAEEFADKLIF.

The DNA for the CDR3 is TGTGCCTGTGACACCGTTCGATTGGGGGATGGTCGAAGAACCGATAAACTCATCTTT. It codes for CACDTVRLGDGRRTDKLIF. This chain uses TRDV2 with TRDJ1, with TRDD3 matching over 8 bases. The CDR3 is 19 residues long. V gave up 0 bases and J gave up 2 bases; unmatched junction bases: 16. The V gene's germline CDR1 is GEAIGNYY and CDR2 EKD.

This clone has more than one count but fewer than ten. V and J are TRDV2 and TRDJ1; TRDD3 is a possible D gene (5 bases). CDR1 is GEAIGNYY, CDR2 EKD, per germline. Trimming left V 3 bases short and J 3 bases short, with 19 bases between. The CDR3 has 16 residues. In DNA, the CDR3 is TGTGCCTGTGACGCGCTAGTACTGTGGGATTCCGATAAACTCATCTTT. As protein: CACDALVLWDSDKLIF.

This clone was seen only a few times. TCRdb shows a much larger clone's protein in place of this DNA's translation, and the two differ at residue 9, likely through a read error; the protein shown is translated from the DNA. The rearrangement uses TRDV2 and TRDJ1; perhaps TRDD1 as D (5 bases). CDR3 length: 17 residues. V lost 1 base and J 3 bases, leaving 20 bases between the germline ends. Germline lookup yields CDR1 GEAIGNYY and CDR2 EKD. CDR3 in amino acids: CACDTIVPAPNADKLIF. CDR3 coding DNA: TGTGCCTGTGACACGATAGTTCCCGCACCAAACGCCGATAAACTCATCTTT.

V gene TRDV2 combines with J gene TRDJ1, with 10 bases identical to TRDD3. This CDR3 spans 18 amino acids. Germline CDR1 and CDR2: GEAIGNYY and EKD. Trimming removed 0 bases from V and 0 bases from J; junction bases left unmatched: 9. The CDR3 sequence: CACDTLLLGDSYTDKLIF. Written as DNA, the CDR3 is TGTGCCTGTGACACCCTACTACTGGGGGATTCGTACACCGATAAACTCATCTTT.

V usage is TRDV2 and J usage is TRDJ1, with 10 bases matching TRDD3. J lost 2 bases, V lost 3 bases, and 14 bases had no gene match. CDR1 GEAIGNYY and CDR2 EKD come from the germline V gene. The CDR3 has 18 amino acids. CDR3: CACDALGPLLGDTDKLIF. The CDR3 DNA sequence: TGTGCCTGTGACGCCCTAGGGCCTCTACTGGGGGATACCGATAAACTCATCTTT.

As concerns this clone: At one end the junction does not follow the germline gene, possibly because of a read error. V gene TRDV2 combines with J gene TRDJ1; TRDD3 agrees at 9 bases. Per germline, CDR1 GEAIGNYY and CDR2 EKD. The CDR3 sequence is 15 residues long. The CDR3 DNA sequence: TGTGCCTGTGACAGACTGGGGGAGCTAACCGATAACCTCATCTTT. Its protein is CACDRLGELTDNLIF.

Note on this clone: This could be a read error, since a much larger clone is one nucleotide away. Distinct nucleotide sequences in the sample also encode this CDR3. This chain joins TRDV2 and TRDJ1, with D perhaps TRDD3 (5 bases). From germline, CDR1 is GEAIGNYY and CDR2 EKD. This CDR3 spans 15 amino acids. CDR3 coding DNA: TGCGCCTGTGACACCGTGGGGTCTAAGACCGATAAACTCATCTTT. Its protein is CACDTVGSKTDKLIF.

This clone counts as large. A single base separates this from a much larger clone, so it may be a read error. The V gene is TRDV2, the J gene TRDJ1, with D unclear. Per the germline V gene, CDR1 is GEAIGNYY and CDR2 is EKD. CDR3 length: 17 residues. The germline V and J ends were trimmed by 1 base and 4 bases, with 21 bases remaining between them. CDR3 nucleotide sequence: TGTGCCTGTGACACATTAGGGGTCGGAATGCGAGACGATAAACTCATCTTT. Translating gives CACDTLGVGMRDDKLIF.

On this clone itself: This likely stems from a read error, as it lies one base from a far larger clone. V gene TRDV2 combines with J gene TRDJ3; 7 bases are shared with TRDD3. The germline V gene has CDR1 GEAIGNYY and CDR2 EKD. The CDR3 length is 25 residues. The CDR3 here is CACDTVSGWGTPLRLSSWDTRQTFF. The CDR3 coding sequence is TGTGCCTGTGACACCGTGAGTGGATGGGGGACCCCGCTTCGTTTATCGTCCTGGGACACCCGACAGACGTTTTTC.

The chain is built from TRDV2 and TRDJ1; 11 bases fit TRDD3. The CDR3 is 19 amino acids. The junction had 14 bases not matched to a gene; V was cut back by 3 bases and J by 0 bases. The germline V gene encodes CDR1 GEAIGNYY and CDR2 EKD. The CDR3 protein is CACDDLLGDRTVHTDKLIF. The DNA of the CDR3 is TGTGCCTGTGACGATTTACTGGGGGATAGAACAGTTCACACCGATAAACTCATCTTT.

This clone was found a few times. This sequence joins TRDV2 and TRDJ1; 7 bases map to TRDD3. Germline loops: CDR1 GEAIGNYY, CDR2 EKD. V lost 4 bases and J lost 0; bases outside the gene matches: 10. The CDR3 has 16 amino acids. The CDR3: CACEALGDRYTDKLIF. The CDR3 nucleotides are TGTGCCTGTGAAGCTTTGGGGGACCGGTACACCGATAAACTCATCTTT.